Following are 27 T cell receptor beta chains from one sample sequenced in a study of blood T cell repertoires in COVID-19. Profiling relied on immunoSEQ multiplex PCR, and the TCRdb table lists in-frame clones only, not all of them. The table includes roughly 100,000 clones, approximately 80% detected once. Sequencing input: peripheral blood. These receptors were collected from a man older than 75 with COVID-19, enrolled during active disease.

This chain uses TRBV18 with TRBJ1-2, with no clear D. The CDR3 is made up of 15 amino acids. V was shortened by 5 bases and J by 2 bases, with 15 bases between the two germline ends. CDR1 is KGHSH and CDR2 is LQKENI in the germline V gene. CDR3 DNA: TGTGCCAGCTCAGCCTCCAGGTCCACAAACTATGGCTACACCTTC. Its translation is CASSASRSTNYGYTF.

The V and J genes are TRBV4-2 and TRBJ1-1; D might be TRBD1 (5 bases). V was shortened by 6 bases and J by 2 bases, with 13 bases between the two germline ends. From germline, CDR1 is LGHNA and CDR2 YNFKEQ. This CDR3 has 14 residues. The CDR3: CASRNKQVNTEAFF. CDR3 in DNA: TGTGCCAGCAGAAATAAACAGGTAAACACTGAAGCTTTCTTT.

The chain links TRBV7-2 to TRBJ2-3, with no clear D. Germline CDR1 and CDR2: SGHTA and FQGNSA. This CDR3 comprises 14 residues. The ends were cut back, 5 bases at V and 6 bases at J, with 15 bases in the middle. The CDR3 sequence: CASSPHPRQDTQYF. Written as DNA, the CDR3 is TGTGCCAGCAGCCCCCACCCGAGGCAGGATACGCAGTATTTT.

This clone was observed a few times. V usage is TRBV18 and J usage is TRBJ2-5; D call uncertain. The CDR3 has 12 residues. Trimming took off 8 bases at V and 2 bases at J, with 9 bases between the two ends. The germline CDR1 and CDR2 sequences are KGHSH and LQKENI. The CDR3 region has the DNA TGTGCCAGCCAAGCACCGCAAGAGACCCAGTACTTC. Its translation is CASQAPQETQYF.

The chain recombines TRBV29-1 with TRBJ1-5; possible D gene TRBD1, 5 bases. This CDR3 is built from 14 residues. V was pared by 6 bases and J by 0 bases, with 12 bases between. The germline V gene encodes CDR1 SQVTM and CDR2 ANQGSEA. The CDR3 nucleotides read TGCAGCGTCCGGGGGGGAGATAGCAATCAGCCCCAGCATTTT. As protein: CSVRGGDSNQPQHF.

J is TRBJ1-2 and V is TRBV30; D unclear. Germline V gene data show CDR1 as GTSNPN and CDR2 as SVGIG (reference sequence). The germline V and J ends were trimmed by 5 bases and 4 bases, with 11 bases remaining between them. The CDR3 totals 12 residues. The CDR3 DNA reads TGTGCCTGGGGGCGGGGTTCCTATGGCTACACCTTC. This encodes CAWGRGSYGYTF.

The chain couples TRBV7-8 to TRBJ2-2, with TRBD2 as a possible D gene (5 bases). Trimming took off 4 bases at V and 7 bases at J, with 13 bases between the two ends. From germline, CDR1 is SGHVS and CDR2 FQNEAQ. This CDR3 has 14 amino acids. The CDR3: CASSSRSGVGELFF. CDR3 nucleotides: TGTGCCAGCAGCTCCCGTTCCGGGGTCGGGGAGCTGTTTTTT.

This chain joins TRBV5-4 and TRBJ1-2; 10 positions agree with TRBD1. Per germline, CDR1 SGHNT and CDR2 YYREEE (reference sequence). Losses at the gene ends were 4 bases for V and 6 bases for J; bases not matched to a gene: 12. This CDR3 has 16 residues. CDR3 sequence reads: CASSRMRRQGADGYTF. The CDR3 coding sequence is TGTGCCAGCAGCCGAATGAGAAGACAGGGGGCGGATGGCTACACCTTC.

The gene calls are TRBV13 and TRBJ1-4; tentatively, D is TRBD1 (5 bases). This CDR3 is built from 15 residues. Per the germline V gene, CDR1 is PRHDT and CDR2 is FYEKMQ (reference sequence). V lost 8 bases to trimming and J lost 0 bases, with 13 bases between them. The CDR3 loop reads CASGLGGATNEKLFF. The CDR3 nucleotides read TGTGCCAGCGGGTTGGGGGGAGCAACTAATGAAAAACTGTTTTTT.

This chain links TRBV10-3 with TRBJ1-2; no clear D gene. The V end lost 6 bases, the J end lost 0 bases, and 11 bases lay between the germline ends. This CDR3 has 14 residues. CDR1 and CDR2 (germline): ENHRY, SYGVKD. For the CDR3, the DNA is TGTGCCATCAGCTCACAGTATGCTAACTATGGCTACACCTTC. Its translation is CAISSQYANYGYTF.

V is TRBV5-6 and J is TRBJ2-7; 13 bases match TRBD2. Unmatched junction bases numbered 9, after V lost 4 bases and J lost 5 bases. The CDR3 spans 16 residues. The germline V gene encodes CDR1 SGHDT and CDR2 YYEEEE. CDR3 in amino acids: CASSLRMGLAGHEQYF. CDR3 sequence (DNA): TGTGCCAGCAGCCTGCGTATGGGACTAGCGGGACACGAGCAGTACTTC. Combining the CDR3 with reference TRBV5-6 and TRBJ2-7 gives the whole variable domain DAGVTQSPTHLIKTRGQQVTLRCSPKSGHDTVSWYQQALGQGPQFIFQYYEEEERQRGNFPDRFSGHQFPNYSSELNVNALLLGDSALYLCASSLRMGLAGHEQYFGPGTRLTVT.

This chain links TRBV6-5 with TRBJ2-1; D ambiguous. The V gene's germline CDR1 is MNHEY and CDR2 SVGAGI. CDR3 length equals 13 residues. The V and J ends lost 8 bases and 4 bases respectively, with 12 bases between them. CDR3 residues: CASAVGTYNEQFF. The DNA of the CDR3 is TGTGCCAGCGCGGTTGGCACGTACAATGAGCAGTTCTTC.

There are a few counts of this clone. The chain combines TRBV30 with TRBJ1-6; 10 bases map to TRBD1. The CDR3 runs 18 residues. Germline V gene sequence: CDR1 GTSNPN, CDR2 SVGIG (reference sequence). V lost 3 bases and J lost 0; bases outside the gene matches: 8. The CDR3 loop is CAWSPGQGGVSYNSPLHF. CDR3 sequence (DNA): TGTGCCTGGAGCCCTGGACAGGGGGGTGTCTCCTATAATTCACCCCTCCACTTT.

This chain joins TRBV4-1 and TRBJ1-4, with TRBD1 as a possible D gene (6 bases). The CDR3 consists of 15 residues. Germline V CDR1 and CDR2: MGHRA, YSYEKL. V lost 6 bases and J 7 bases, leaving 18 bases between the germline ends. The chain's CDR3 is CASSQTGVGGEKLFF. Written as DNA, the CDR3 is TGCGCCAGCAGTCAAACCGGAGTAGGGGGTGAAAAACTGTTTTTT.

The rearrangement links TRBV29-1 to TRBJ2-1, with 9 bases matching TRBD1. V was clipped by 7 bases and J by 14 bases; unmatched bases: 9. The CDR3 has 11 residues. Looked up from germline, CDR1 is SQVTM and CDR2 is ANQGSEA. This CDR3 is CSANPRDREFF. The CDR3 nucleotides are TGCAGCGCCAATCCCCGGGACAGGGAGTTCTTC.

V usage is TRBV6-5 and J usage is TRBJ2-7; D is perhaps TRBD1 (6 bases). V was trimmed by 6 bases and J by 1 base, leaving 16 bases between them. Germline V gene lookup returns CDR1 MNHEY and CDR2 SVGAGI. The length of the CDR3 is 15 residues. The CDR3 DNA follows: TGTGCCAGCAGCCAAGTCACAGGGAAATCCTACGAGCAGTACTTC. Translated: CASSQVTGKSYEQYF.

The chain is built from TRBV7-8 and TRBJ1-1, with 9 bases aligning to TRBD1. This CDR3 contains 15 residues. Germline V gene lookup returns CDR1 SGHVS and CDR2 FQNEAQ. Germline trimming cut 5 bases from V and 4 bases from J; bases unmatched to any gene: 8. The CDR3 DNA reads TGTGCCAGCAGCACAAAACAGGGGGCGGGCACTGAAGCTTTCTTT. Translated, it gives CASSTKQGAGTEAFF.

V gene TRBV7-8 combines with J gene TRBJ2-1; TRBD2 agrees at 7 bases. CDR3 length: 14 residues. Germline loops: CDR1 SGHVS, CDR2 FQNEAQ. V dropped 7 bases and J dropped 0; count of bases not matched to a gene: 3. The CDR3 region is CASKAGYSYNEQFF. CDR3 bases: TGTGCCAGCAAAGCGGGGTACTCCTACAATGAGCAGTTCTTC.

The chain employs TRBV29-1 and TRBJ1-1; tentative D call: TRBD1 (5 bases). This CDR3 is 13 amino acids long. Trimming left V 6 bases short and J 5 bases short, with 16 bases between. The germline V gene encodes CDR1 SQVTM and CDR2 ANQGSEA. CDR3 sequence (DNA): TGCAGCGTGTGGGACGGAGGGTGGACTGAAGCTTTCTTT. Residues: CSVWDGGWTEAFF.

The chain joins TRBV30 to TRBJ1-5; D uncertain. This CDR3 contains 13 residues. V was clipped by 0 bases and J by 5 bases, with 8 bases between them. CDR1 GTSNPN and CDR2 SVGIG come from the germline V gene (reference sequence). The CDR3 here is CAWSVARDQPQHF. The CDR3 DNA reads TGTGCCTGGAGTGTAGCCCGGGATCAGCCCCAGCATTTT. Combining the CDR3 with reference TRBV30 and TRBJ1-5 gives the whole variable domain SQTIHQWPATLVQPVGSPLSLECTVEGTSNPNLYWYRQAAGRGLQLLFYSVGIGQISSEVPQNLSASRPQDRQFILSSKKLLLSDSGFYLCAWSVARDQPQHFGDGTRLSIL.

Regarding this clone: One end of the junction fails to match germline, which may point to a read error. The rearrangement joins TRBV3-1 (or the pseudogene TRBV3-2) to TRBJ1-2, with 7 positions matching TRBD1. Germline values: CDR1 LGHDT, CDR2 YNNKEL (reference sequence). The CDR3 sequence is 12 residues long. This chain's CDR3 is CASSQGGQSQLF. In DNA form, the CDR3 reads TGTGCCAGCAGCCAAGGGGGACAGTCCCAACTCTTC.

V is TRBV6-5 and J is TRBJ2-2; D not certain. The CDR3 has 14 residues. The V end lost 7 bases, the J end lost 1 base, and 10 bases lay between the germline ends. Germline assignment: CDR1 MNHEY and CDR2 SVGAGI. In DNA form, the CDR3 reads TGTGCCAGCACCCGGCCGGGGAACACCGGGGAGCTGTTTTTT. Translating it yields CASTRPGNTGELFF.

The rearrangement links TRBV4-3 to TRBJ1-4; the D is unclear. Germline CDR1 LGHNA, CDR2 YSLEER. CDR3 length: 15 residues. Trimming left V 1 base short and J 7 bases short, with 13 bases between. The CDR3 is CASSQGEVGGEKLFF. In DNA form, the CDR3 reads TGCGCCAGCAGCCAAGGAGAGGTAGGCGGTGAAAAACTGTTTTTT.

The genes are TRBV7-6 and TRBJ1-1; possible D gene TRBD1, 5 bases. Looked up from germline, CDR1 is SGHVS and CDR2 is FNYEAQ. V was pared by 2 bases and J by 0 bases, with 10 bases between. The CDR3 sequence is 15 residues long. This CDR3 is CASSLYQGMNTEAFF. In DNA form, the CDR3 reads TGTGCCAGCAGCTTATATCAGGGTATGAACACTGAAGCTTTCTTT. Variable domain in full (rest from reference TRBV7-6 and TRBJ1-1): GAGVSQSPRYKVTKRGQDVALRCDPISGHVSLYWYRQALGQGPEFLTYFNYEAQQDKSGLPNDRFSAERPEGSISTLTIQRTEQRDSAMYRCASSLYQGMNTEAFFGQGTRLTVV.

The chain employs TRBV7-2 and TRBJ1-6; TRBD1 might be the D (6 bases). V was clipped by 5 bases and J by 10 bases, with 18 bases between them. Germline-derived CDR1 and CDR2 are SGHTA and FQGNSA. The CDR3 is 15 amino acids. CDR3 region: CASSVSRGQGSPLHF. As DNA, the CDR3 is TGTGCCAGCAGCGTCTCCAGGGGTCAAGGATCACCCCTCCACTTT.

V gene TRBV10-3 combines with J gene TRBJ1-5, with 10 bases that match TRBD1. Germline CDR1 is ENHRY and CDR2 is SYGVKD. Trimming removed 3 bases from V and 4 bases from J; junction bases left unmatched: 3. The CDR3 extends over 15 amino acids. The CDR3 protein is CAISDLGQGNQPQHF. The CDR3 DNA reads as TGTGCCATCAGTGATCTGGGACAGGGGAATCAGCCCCAGCATTTT.

CDR3 sequence (DNA): TGTGCCAGCAGTACCGGGACAGGGATTTCCTACGAGCAGTACTTC. This translates into CASSTGTGISYEQYF. This rearrangement joins TRBV6-5 to TRBJ2-7, with 9 bases that match TRBD1. The CDR3 has 15 residues. J was trimmed by 1 base and V by 5 bases; bases with no gene match: 6. Germline V gene lookup returns CDR1 MNHEY and CDR2 SVGAGI.